What follows are 16 T cell receptor beta chains derived from one specimen sequenced in a study of blood T cell repertoires in COVID-19. The protocol was immunoSEQ multiplex PCR, while the TCRdb copy is restricted to in-frame clones and leaves out a portion. The repertoire holds approximately 100,000 clones, with 70% to 90% as singletons. Sequencing was carried out using peripheral blood. The receptors originated from a human donor in a cohort sampled during active COVID-19.

The chain has TRBV7-6 and TRBJ2-5; no clear D. The CDR3 contains 13 residues. CDR1 is SGHVS and CDR2 is FNYEAQ in the germline V gene. Trimming removed 5 bases at V and 2 bases at J, with 9 bases between. CDR3 residues: CASSPDWQETQYF. Written as DNA, the CDR3 is TGTGCCAGCAGCCCCGACTGGCAAGAGACCCAGTACTTC.

The V call is TRBV2, the J call TRBJ1-1; TRBD1 might be the D (6 bases). This CDR3 region has 12 residues. Germline lookup yields CDR1 SNHLY and CDR2 FYNNEI. Trimming shortened V by 7 bases and J by 2 bases, and 8 bases separated the two germline ends. Written as DNA, the CDR3 is TGTGCCAGCAACAGGGAAAACACTGAAGCTTTCTTT. Its translation: CASNRENTEAFF.

This rearrangement joins TRBV7-2 to TRBJ2-3; 7 bases line up with TRBD1. Germline V lookup: CDR1 SGHTA, CDR2 FQGNSA. The CDR3 contains 12 residues. The V segment lost 3 bases and the J segment 11 bases; nucleotides outside the gene matches: 5. The CDR3 DNA sequence: TGTGCCAGCAGCTTTACCGGGACAGAGCAGTATTTT. Translation gives CASSFTGTEQYF.

The genes are TRBV30 and TRBJ1-5; 7 bases are shared with TRBD1. Germline V gene data show CDR1 as GTSNPN and CDR2 as SVGIG (reference sequence). After removal of 5 bases from V and 7 bases from J, the junction contained 11 bases not matched to a gene. This CDR3 comprises 14 residues. The CDR3 DNA sequence: TGTGCCTGGGAACAGGGGATGGAAGGACAGCCCCAGCATTTT. It is translated as CAWEQGMEGQPQHF.

The rearrangement joins TRBV5-1 to TRBJ2-2, with 7 nucleotides matching TRBD1. The germline V gene encodes CDR1 SGHRS and CDR2 YFSETQ. V dropped 4 bases and J dropped 6; count of bases not matched to a gene: 9. This CDR3 has 15 amino acids. This CDR3 is CASSPRQGGPGELFF. For the CDR3, the DNA is TGCGCCAGCAGCCCACGACAGGGCGGACCCGGGGAGCTGTTTTTT.

The chain uses TRBV5-6 and TRBJ2-5; 8 nucleotides agree with TRBD1. V trimming: 3 bases; J trimming: 0 bases; junction bases outside the gene matches: 1. CDR3 length: 14 amino acids. In germline, CDR1 is SGHDT, CDR2 YYEEEE. The chain's CDR3 is CASSSGQDQETQYF. Here the CDR3 DNA reads TGTGCCAGCAGCTCGGGACAGGACCAAGAGACCCAGTACTTC. The full variable domain, rest sourced from reference TRBV5-6 and TRBJ2-5, is DAGVTQSPTHLIKTRGQQVTLRCSPKSGHDTVSWYQQALGQGPQFIFQYYEEEERQRGNFPDRFSGHQFPNYSSELNVNALLLGDSALYLCASSSGQDQETQYFGPGTRLLVL.

This sequence joins TRBV19 and TRBJ1-2; D is unresolved. CDR1 is LNHDA, CDR2 SQIVND, per germline (reference sequence). The CDR3 is 15 amino acids. V was pared by 8 bases and J by 4 bases, with 20 bases between. The CDR3 sequence is CASHRGRGGPYGYTF. The CDR3 DNA is TGTGCCAGTCACAGAGGGCGTGGCGGACCCTATGGCTACACCTTC.

The chain recombines TRBV28 with TRBJ2-1; D gene unclear. CDR1 and CDR2 from the germline V gene are MDHEN and SYDVKM. This CDR3 spans 12 amino acids. Trimming removed 9 bases from V and 9 bases from J, with 15 bases in between. CDR3 protein: CASGPTRGEQFF. The CDR3 nucleotides read TGTGCCAGTGGCCCTACACGAGGTGAGCAGTTCTTC.

The chain uses TRBV2 and TRBJ1-1; D perhaps matches TRBD1 (5 bases). The CDR3 has 14 amino acids. V gave up 5 bases and J gave up 0 bases, with 10 bases separating them. Germline values: CDR1 SNHLY, CDR2 FYNNEI. CDR3: CASSLMGLNTEAFF. The CDR3 DNA reads TGTGCCAGCAGTCTCATGGGGCTGAACACTGAAGCTTTCTTT.

V gene TRBV6-1 combines with J gene TRBJ1-3; TRBD1 might be the D (5 bases). Trimming removed 1 base from V and 2 bases from J, with 18 bases in between. CDR1 is MNHNS and CDR2 is SASEGT in the germline V gene. This CDR3 is 18 amino acids long. The CDR3 nucleotides read TGTGCCAGCAGTGAAGGGGCGAGGGGACTAGAAGCTGGAAACACCATATATTTT. It specifies CASSEGARGLEAGNTIYF.

CDR3 nucleotides: TGTGCCAGCAGCCCACAGGGGTCGTGGGGAAACACCATATATTTT. As protein: CASSPQGSWGNTIYF. This rearrangement joins TRBV7-2 to TRBJ1-3; the match to TRBD1 covers 7 bases. Germline V lookup: CDR1 SGHTA, CDR2 FQGNSA. V lost 5 bases and J lost 4; bases outside the gene matches: 8. The CDR3 is made up of 15 amino acids.

V usage is TRBV5-1 and J usage is TRBJ1-2; the match to TRBD1 covers 11 bases. V lost 4 bases and J lost 5; bases outside the gene matches: 7. Germline V lookup: CDR1 SGHRS, CDR2 YFSETQ. The CDR3 length is 15 residues. This CDR3 reads CASSPTGQGGYGYTF. CDR3 nucleotides: TGCGCCAGCAGCCCGACGGGACAGGGGGGGTATGGCTACACCTTC.

CDR3 coding DNA: TGTGCCAGCAGCCCAAGGCCCGGGGATTATGGCTACACCTTC. It translates to CASSPRPGDYGYTF. The J gene is TRBJ1-2, the V gene TRBV7-9; no reliable D call. CDR1 and CDR2 from the germline V gene are SEHNR and FQNEAQ (reference sequence). Trimming left V 5 bases short and J 5 bases short, with 15 bases between. The CDR3 totals 14 residues. Full variable domain (remainder filled in from reference TRBV7-9 and TRBJ1-2): DTGVSQNPRHKITKRGQNVTFRCDPISEHNRLYWYRQTLGQGPEFLTYFQNEAQLEKSRLLSDRFSAERPKGSFSTLEIQRTEQGDSAMYLCASSPRPGDYGYTFGSGTRLTVV.

V and J are TRBV4-3 and TRBJ2-4; 8 positions match TRBD1. Germline CDR1 is LGHNA and CDR2 is YSLEER. V dropped 1 base and J dropped 7; count of bases not matched to a gene: 12. The CDR3 sequence is 17 residues long. CDR3 DNA sequence: TGCGCCAGCAGCCAAGGCCCCGGACAGGGCGGAGTGAACATTCAGTACTTC. It encodes CASSQGPGQGGVNIQYF.

The chain is built from TRBV5-6 and TRBJ1-1; D is undetermined. CDR1 and CDR2 from the germline V gene are SGHDT and YYEEEE. The V end lost 2 bases, the J end lost 3 bases, and 11 bases lay between the germline ends. The CDR3 contains 14 residues. CDR3 nucleotides: TGTGCCAGCAGCTTTAGGTTCGGGGACACTGAAGCTTTCTTT. Encoded protein: CASSFRFGDTEAFF. Drawing the rest from reference TRBV5-6 and TRBJ1-1, the complete variable domain is DAGVTQSPTHLIKTRGQQVTLRCSPKSGHDTVSWYQQALGQGPQFIFQYYEEEERQRGNFPDRFSGHQFPNYSSELNVNALLLGDSALYLCASSFRFGDTEAFFGQGTRLTVV.

The V gene is TRBV6-5, the J gene TRBJ1-5, with 9 bases lining up with TRBD1. This CDR3 contains 15 residues. V was pared by 5 bases and J by 1 base, with 3 bases of the junction left unmatched. Germline lookup yields CDR1 MNHEY and CDR2 SVGAGI. CDR3 region: CASSRDRESNQPQHF. CDR3 sequence (DNA): TGTGCCAGCAGTCGGGACAGGGAAAGCAATCAGCCCCAGCATTTT.